One TCR beta chain is described in this entry. No antigen is known for it. The sample comes from a study of tumour-infiltrating T cells in Burkitt lymphoma. On the study more broadly: All epidemiological Burkitt lymphoma subtypes were represented in the cohort. Overall and progression-free survival were predicted by productive clonality.

Study observations and caveats: Public clonotypes, several, appeared across numerous Burkitt lymphoma patients.

This CDR3 contains 14 residues. Unmatched junction bases numbered 7, after V lost 4 bases and J lost 7 bases. Germline V CDR1 and CDR2: SGHNT, YYREEE (reference sequence). The method was immunoSEQ multiplex PCR; TCRdb's version includes in-frame clones alone and lacks a portion of them. The profile covers tens of thousands of clones, with less than 40% appearing a single time and under 3.5% taken by the ten largest. Sequenced material: tumor tissue. This chain joins TRBV5-4 and TRBJ1-1, with 10 bases aligning to TRBD1. This TCR was sampled from a human donor with Burkitt lymphoma. The CDR3 spells CASSPGTGVLEAFF. The CDR3 region has the DNA TGTGCCAGCAGCCCCGGGACAGGGGTCCTTGAAGCTTTCTTT. The full variable domain, completed using reference TRBV5-4 and TRBJ1-1, is ETGVTQSPTHLIKTRGQQVTLRCSSQSGHNTVSWYQQALGQGPQFIFQYYREEENGRGNFPPRFSGLQFPNYSSELNVNALELDDSALYLCASSPGTGVLEAFFGQGTRLTVV.